This record concerns one TCR beta chain sequence. What it recognizes is unknown. The V and J ends lost 4 bases and 6 bases respectively, with 7 bases between them. Germline V gene data show CDR1 as MNHEY and CDR2 as SVGAGI. The CDR3 is 12 residues long. This record belongs to a study of relationships among human T cell subsets. After CD25, CD56 and CD294 bead selections, the flow-through was collected as Th1 cells. T cell subsets were isolated with antibody-coated magnetic beads. Notes on the study in general: No significant subset differences appeared in V, D, J use, CDR3 length or N-additions.

TCR alpha and beta CDR3s were amplified from mRNA by semiquantitative ARM-PCR. ARM-PCR used tagged nested gene-specific primers, then communal superprimers for exponential amplification. Exonuclease cleared nested primers, then first-round products were reamplified. TCRdb re-called the multiplex PCR reads through MiXCR, storing one row per CDR3 protein. The table lists 13,000 or so distinct CDR3 sequences, around 70% of them singletons, with 25% to 30% in the top ten. The chain links TRBV6-5 to TRBJ1-5, with a weak D call TRBD1 (5 bases). The sample was CD4+ Th1 cells sorted from blood. The TCR sequence derives from a man aged 40-49 years in good health. CDR3 residues: CASSSGIQPQHF. CDR3 coding DNA: TGTGCCAGCAGTTCAGGGATTCAGCCCCAGCATTTT.